A selection of T cell receptor beta chains follows, all from one sample in a study of glioma-infiltrating T cells after dendritic cell vaccination. The assay was immunoSEQ multiplex PCR, and TCRdb's table has in-frame clones only and misses some. The table has about 65,000 clones, around nine tenths seen once. Here the sequenced sample was blood, taken after dendritic cell vaccination. Every receptor here comes from a human donor with glioblastoma. Each CDR3 is given with its conserved first and last residue. The order of the fields is J gene, clone size, V gene, D gene, CDR3 protein, CDR3 DNA. A D gene is named only where the DNA matches it firmly. A clone size is listed for some rows: how often the clone was seen (once, few, many), or a class if it is expanded.

>TRBJ1-6|-|TRBV30|-
CAWSDPSGYSYNSPLHF
TGTGCCTGGAGTGACCCCTCGGGGTACAGCTATAATTCACCCCTCCACTTT
>TRBJ2-7|-|TRBV5-6|TRBD2
CASSSFLSGRMEEQYF
TGTGCCAGCAGCTCCTTCCTAAGCGGGAGAATGGAAGAGCAGTACTTC
>TRBJ2-7|-|TRBV6-6|TRBD2
CASTLSGRVSEQYF
TGTGCCAGCACCCTTAGCGGGAGGGTATCCGAGCAGTACTTC
>TRBJ1-1|few|TRBV4-3|TRBD1
CASSLGTGNTEAFF
TGCGCCAGCTCCCTCGGGACAGGGAATACTGAAGCTTTCTTT
>TRBJ1-5|-|TRBV10-3|-
CAISDREGSSNQPQHF
TGTGCCATCAGTGACAGGGAGGGGAGTAGCAATCAGCCCCAGCATTTT
>TRBJ1-1|-|TRBV4-3|-
CASSQDRVGTEAFF
TGCGCCAGCAGCCAAGACAGGGTGGGCACTGAAGCTTTCTTT
>TRBJ1-1|-|TRBV5-6|TRBD1
CASRYRGRDTEAFF
TGTGCCAGCAGATACAGGGGGCGTGACACTGAAGCTTTCTTT
>TRBJ1-1|few|TRBV5-1|-
CASSWDSISEAFF
TGCGCCAGCAGCTGGGACTCCATAAGTGAAGCTTTCTTT
>TRBJ2-3|-|TRBV4-2|TRBD2
CASSQASGGAEDTQYF
TGTGCCAGCAGCCAAGCCAGCGGGGGGGCCGAAGATACGCAGTATTTT
>TRBJ1-1|-|TRBV18|-
CASSPNTDTEAFF
TGTGCCAGCTCACCCAATACAGACACTGAAGCTTTCTTT
>TRBJ1-1|-|TRBV18|-
CASSRDSNTEAFF
TGTGCCAGCTCACGAGATTCTAACACTGAAGCTTTCTTT
>TRBJ1-1|-|TRBV7-3|TRBD1
CASSLNTGGSKAFF
TGTGCCAGCAGCTTAAATACAGGGGGATCTAAAGCTTTCTTT
>TRBJ1-5|-|TRBV6-1|-
CASSEKQENQPQHF
TGTGCCAGCAGTGAAAAACAGGAGAATCAGCCCCAGCATTTT
>TRBJ2-7|few|TRBV5-1|TRBD1
CASSIDRAYEQYF
TGCGCCAGCAGTATTGACAGGGCCTACGAGCAGTACTTC
>TRBJ1-1|-|TRBV27|TRBD1
CASSFEGANTEAFF
TGTGCCAGCAGTTTTGAGGGGGCGAACACTGAAGCTTTCTTT
>TRBJ2-3|-|TRBV10-3|TRBD2
CAISGSGGVGKGDTQYF
TGTGCCATCAGTGGCAGCGGGGGGGTGGGAAAAGGAGATACGCAGTATTTT
>TRBJ2-3|-|TRBV11-3|-
CASSRRGTGSGTDTQYF
TGTGCCAGCAGCCGAAGGGGCACAGGGAGTGGTACAGATACGCAGTATTTT
>TRBJ1-2|-|TRBV27|-
CASSLYQDSTAIYGYTF
TGTGCCAGCAGTTTATACCAGGACAGCACAGCAATCTATGGCTACACCTTC
>TRBJ1-2|-|TRBV9|TRBD1
CASSADREVIYGYTF
TGTGCCAGCAGCGCCGACAGGGAAGTGATCTATGGCTACACCTTC
>TRBJ1-4|-|TRBV10-1|TRBD1
CASRPGTGDNEKLFF
TGCGCCAGCCGACCGGGGACAGGGGATAATGAAAAACTGTTTTTT
>TRBJ1-1|-|TRBV7-2|TRBD1
CASSTPEGQGWMSTEAFF
TGTGCCAGCAGCACCCCCGAAGGACAGGGGTGGATGAGCACTGAAGCTTTCTTT
>TRBJ2-2|-|TRBV30|TRBD1
CAWRALFGQGAVTGELFF
TGTGCCTGGAGGGCCCTGTTTGGACAGGGGGCTGTCACCGGGGAGCTGTTTTTT
>TRBJ2-3|-|TRBV7-9|TRBD2
CASSSTSGATDTQYF
TGTGCCAGCAGCTCGACTAGCGGGGCAACAGATACGCAGTATTTT
>TRBJ2-3|-|TRBV7-2|TRBD1
CASSSTDREGTDTQYF
TGTGCCAGCAGTTCAACGGACAGGGAGGGCACAGATACGCAGTATTTT
>TRBJ2-5|-|TRBV18|-
CASSPGLRETQYF
TGTGCCAGCTCACCTGGACTCAGAGAGACCCAGTACTTC
>TRBJ2-4|-|TRBV18|TRBD1
CASSPLDRPDF
TGTGCCAGCTCACCGCTGGACAGGCCTGACTTC
>TRBJ1-1|-|TRBV18|-
CASSPKADRSTEAFF
TGTGCCAGCTCACCAAAGGCCGATCGGAGCACTGAAGCTTTCTTT
>TRBJ1-1|-|TRBV10-2|TRBD1
CASNVGGSLVTEAFF
TGCGCCAGCAATGTAGGGGGCTCGTTGGTAACTGAAGCTTTCTTT
>TRBJ1-3|-|TRBV6-6|TRBD1
CASSSTGVGGNTIYF
TGTGCCAGCAGTAGCACAGGGGTAGGCGGAAACACCATATATTTT
>TRBJ2-3|-|TRBV19|TRBD1
CASRPDRGHGTDTQYF
TGTGCCAGTAGGCCGGACAGGGGGCATGGCACAGATACGCAGTATTTT
>TRBJ2-7|-|TRBV7-8|TRBD1
CASSRQGGSYEQYF
TGTGCCAGCAGCAGACAGGGGGGGTCCTACGAGCAGTACTTC
>TRBJ2-7|-|TRBV30|TRBD2
CAWSGGAREQYF
TGTGCCTGGAGCGGGGGGGCCAGGGAGCAGTACTTC
>TRBJ1-2|-|TRBV14|-
CASSQGGQAGYTF
TGTGCCAGCAGCCAGGGAGGACAAGCTGGCTACACCTTC
>TRBJ1-1|-|TRBV11-3|-
CASSQGPGEAFF
TGTGCCAGCAGCCAGGGGCCGGGTGAAGCTTTCTTT
>TRBJ2-7|-|TRBV5-8|TRBD1
CASSPGLGTDYEQYF
TGTGCCAGCAGCCCGGGCCTTGGGACAGACTACGAGCAGTACTTC
>TRBJ2-7|-|TRBV7-2|TRBD1
CASSSSWDRVTEQYF
TGTGCCAGCAGCTCCTCCTGGGACAGGGTAACCGAGCAGTACTTC
>TRBJ2-2|-|TRBV19|-
CASSIQGVGTNTGELFF
TGTGCCAGTAGTATTCAAGGTGTGGGCACCAACACCGGGGAGCTGTTTTTT
>TRBJ1-2|-|TRBV19|-
CASSISRFDGYTF
TGTGCCAGTAGTATATCCCGGTTCGATGGCTACACCTTC
>TRBJ1-5|-|TRBV6-5|-
CASSSRGGTEPQHF
TGTGCCAGCAGTTCCAGGGGAGGGACGGAGCCCCAGCATTTT
>TRBJ2-3|-|TRBV7-3|-
CASSVRRDSDTQYF
TGTGCCAGCAGCGTGCGGCGGGACTCAGATACGCAGTATTTT
>TRBJ2-2|-|TRBV4-3|-
CASSQNLLPTGELFF
TGCGCCAGCAGCCAAAACTTGCTACCCACCGGGGAGCTGTTTTTT
>TRBJ1-2|-|TRBV6-1|-
CASSQSGDYGYTF
TGTGCCAGCAGTCAATCAGGGGACTATGGCTACACCTTC
>TRBJ1-2|-|TRBV27|-
CASSLRGYTF
TGTGCCAGCAGTTTGAGGGGCTACACCTTC
>TRBJ1-2|-|TRBV27|-
CASSLTSPNYGYTF
TGTGCCAGCAGTTTGACTAGCCCGAACTATGGCTACACCTTC
>TRBJ2-3|-|TRBV5-1|TRBD1
CASSLEQDRGPDTQYF
TGCGCCAGCAGCTTGGAACAGGACAGGGGACCAGATACGCAGTATTTT
>TRBJ2-1|-|TRBV11-2|-
CASGARNEQFF
TGTGCCAGCGGGGCTCGAAATGAGCAGTTCTTC
>TRBJ1-1|once|TRBV5-1|TRBD1
CASSFFTGAAENTEAFF
TGCGCCAGCAGCTTCTTTACAGGGGCCGCGGAGAACACTGAAGCTTTCTTT
>TRBJ2-7|-|TRBV4-3|-
CASSQEAYRLYEQYF
TGCGCCAGCAGCCAAGAGGCATACCGACTCTACGAGCAGTACTTC
>TRBJ1-2|-|TRBV9|TRBD1
CASSARGQSVYGYTF
TGTGCCAGCAGCGCCCGGGGACAGAGTGTCTATGGCTACACCTTC
>TRBJ1-1|-|TRBV29-1|-
CSVEGRGEAFF
TGCAGCGTTGAGGGGCGAGGTGAAGCTTTCTTT
>TRBJ1-1|-|TRBV9|-
CASSVVVAPAEAFF
TGTGCCAGCAGCGTAGTCGTAGCGCCGGCTGAAGCTTTCTTT
>TRBJ2-1|medium-sized|TRBV27|-
CASSLFGRGPNEQFF
TGTGCCAGCAGTTTATTCGGGAGAGGCCCCAATGAGCAGTTCTTC
>TRBJ1-1|-|TRBV28|-
CASSSAQYMNTEAFF
TGTGCCAGCAGTTCCGCACAGTACATGAACACTGAAGCTTTCTTT
>TRBJ2-3|few|TRBV7-2|TRBD2
CASSLASGGYADTQYF
TGTGCCAGCAGCTTAGCGAGCGGGGGTTACGCAGATACGCAGTATTTT